The TCR beta chain described here comes from a study of neurological immune-mediated disorders. The table lists this clonotype with many counts. Its specificity is unknown. General study findings and limits: CDR3 amino acid sequences of expanded clones were not shared across subjects, a result suggesting private repertoires in all groups. Multiple sclerosis was found to have the least TCR clonal expansion, below healthy controls, and HTLV-1-associated myelopathy the most.

Time point indicated: longitudinal time-point 3. 2 million PBMCs stored at -80 C were the source of the unsorted libraries. The method for making cDNA was 5'RACE, and it used 10-nucleotide random UMIs. TCRdb re-called the 5' RACE reads with MiXCR, one entry per CDR3 protein. The sample consists of fewer than 55,000 distinct CDR3 sequences, roughly 13% of them appearing once. The specimen was PBMCs. This receptor was identified in a male donor with HTLV-1-associated myelopathy (HAM/TSP).

CDR3 sequence reads: CASREGQGAFAFF. CDR3 DNA: TGTGCCAGCAGGGAGGGACAGGGGGCTTTCGCGTTCTTC. The chain employs TRBV6-5 and TRBJ2-1; 12 nucleotides align to TRBD1. Losses at the gene ends were 6 bases for V and 15 bases for J; bases not matched to a gene: 9. Germline V lookup: CDR1 MNHEY, CDR2 SVGAGI. CDR3 length: 13 amino acids.